The 11 T cell receptor beta chains below all came from one sample that was sequenced in a study of a mutant IDH1 vaccine in newly diagnosed glioma (dated by TCRdb to about 2021). This sample's time point label indicates: week 23, last vaccination. A 20-mer mutant IDH1 peptide at 300 micrograms in Montanide made up each vaccine dose, which was injected subcutaneously together with topical imiquimod. Libraries were built with the immunoSEQ multiplex PCR assay. In TCRdb, the immuneACCESS table is reduced to in-frame sequences with V and J assigned. These tables do not hold every clone; where another copy was compared, an unresolved V gene accounts for under half, and the others remain unexplained. This sample lists 88,000 or so clones; 70% to 90% were detected once. The ten most abundant clones make up roughly 2% of the sample. These receptors have no known antigen. Sequencing was performed on PBMCs, taken from a glioma patient whose treatment included an IDH1 peptide vaccine. Every receptor here comes from a man younger than 40 with glioma. Some clones in this sample may be carry-over from other donors' samples.

CDR3 residues: CASSSPRTGIGTGELFF. CDR3 nucleotide sequence: TGTGCCAGCAGTTCCCCTAGGACAGGGATCGGGACCGGGGAGCTGTTTTTT. The genes are TRBV2 and TRBJ2-2, with 8 bases lining up with TRBD1. CDR3 length: 17 amino acids. Germline CDR1 and CDR2: SNHLY and FYNNEI. J lost 5 bases, V lost 5 bases, and 13 bases had no gene match.

The J gene is TRBJ1-1, the V gene TRBV29-1; D is uncertain. CDR3 length equals 11 residues. The germline V gene encodes CDR1 SQVTM and CDR2 ANQGSEA. Trimming removed 7 bases at V and 3 bases at J, with 9 bases between. CDR3 loop: CSASTYTEAFF. CDR3 bases: TGCAGCGCTTCGACTTACACTGAAGCTTTCTTT.

This clone was detected a few times. This chain joins TRBV11-2 and TRBJ1-5; D unresolved. Germline V gives CDR1 SGHAT, CDR2 FQNNGV. Trimming stripped 0 bases from V and 6 bases from J, with 3 bases between. CDR3 size: 12 residues. The CDR3 reads CASSLEGQPQHF. CDR3 bases: TGTGCCAGCAGCTTAGAAGGTCAGCCCCAGCATTTT.

This chain's CDR3 is CASSLTFKTGAGSGGEQYF. The CDR3 bases are TGTGCCAGCAGCTTAACTTTTAAAACAGGGGCCGGCAGTGGGGGCGAGCAGTACTTC. The V gene is TRBV7-6, the J gene TRBJ2-7; 7 bases map to TRBD1. This CDR3 region has 19 residues. Germline trimming cut 2 bases from V and 6 bases from J; bases unmatched to any gene: 22. CDR1 and CDR2 from the germline V gene are SGHVS and FNYEAQ.

The chain's CDR3 is CASSSPGQPNNEQFF. CDR3 nucleotide sequence: TGCGCCAGCAGCAGTCCGGGACAGCCTAACAATGAGCAGTTCTTC. The rearrangement links TRBV5-1 to TRBJ2-1; TRBD1 agrees at 7 bases. This CDR3 is 15 amino acids long. J gave up 5 bases and V 4 bases, and 9 bases lay outside the gene matches. Germline CDR1 is SGHRS and CDR2 is YFSETQ. Based on the CDR3 plus reference TRBV5-1 and TRBJ2-1, the full variable domain is KAGVTQTPRYLIKTRGQQVTLSCSPISGHRSVSWYQQTPGQGLQFLFEYFSETQRNKGNFPGRFSGRQFSNSRSEMNVSTLELGDSALYLCASSSPGQPNNEQFFGPGTRLTVL.

The chain links TRBV5-6 to TRBJ2-3; D is uncertain. Trimming cost V 4 bases and J 2 bases, with 14 bases left between them. This CDR3 has 15 amino acids. Germline assignment: CDR1 SGHDT and CDR2 YYEEEE. Here the CDR3 reads CASSQGPRSTDTQYF. CDR3 nucleotide sequence: TGTGCCAGCAGCCAAGGACCTCGATCCACAGATACGCAGTATTTT.

The DNA of the CDR3 is TGTGCCAGTAGTATCTCATTTCGGCCGAACACTGAAGCTTTCTTT. As protein: CASSISFRPNTEAFF. The chain combines TRBV19 with TRBJ1-1; D remains unclear. The CDR3 contains 15 residues. Per the germline V gene, CDR1 is LNHDA and CDR2 is SQIVND (reference sequence). V lost 3 bases and J lost 1, with 12 bases in between.

This chain joins TRBV23-1 and TRBJ2-3; D not resolved. TRBV23-1 is an open reading frame, and its role is uncertain. V was trimmed by 2 bases and J by 2 bases, leaving 8 bases between them. The CDR3 is 14 residues long. In nucleotides, the CDR3 is TGCGCCAGCAGTCAAGGGCAGTTCACAGATACGCAGTATTTT. Translating it yields CASSQGQFTDTQYF.

The rearrangement links TRBV19 to TRBJ1-2, with unresolved D. The length of the CDR3 is 15 residues. CDR1 is LNHDA and CDR2 is SQIVND in the germline V gene (reference sequence). The V gene lost 5 bases and the J gene lost 2 bases, with 15 bases spanning the gap. DNA for the CDR3: TGTGCCAGTAGTGACCCGCCCGGTTTCAACTATGGCTACACCTTC. Translating it yields CASSDPPGFNYGYTF.

This sequence joins TRBV28 and TRBJ2-3, with TRBD2 identical over 12 bases. The length of the CDR3 is 18 residues. The V segment lost 8 bases and the J segment 0 bases; nucleotides outside the gene matches: 12. The V gene's germline CDR1 is MDHEN and CDR2 SYDVKM. CDR3 region: CASGPTSGRDSSTDTQYF. CDR3 in DNA: TGTGCCAGCGGCCCGACTAGCGGGAGAGACTCTAGCACAGATACGCAGTATTTT.

The J gene is TRBJ2-1, the V gene TRBV4-3, with 10 bases lining up with TRBD2. V trimming: 1 base; J trimming: 5 bases; junction bases outside the gene matches: 17. There are 20 residues in the CDR3. Germline V CDR1 and CDR2: LGHNA, YSLEER. The CDR3 loop is CASSQGFRGAGGLRDNEQFF. The CDR3 DNA sequence: TGCGCCAGCAGCCAAGGATTTCGGGGAGCGGGGGGGCTCCGTGACAATGAGCAGTTCTTC.